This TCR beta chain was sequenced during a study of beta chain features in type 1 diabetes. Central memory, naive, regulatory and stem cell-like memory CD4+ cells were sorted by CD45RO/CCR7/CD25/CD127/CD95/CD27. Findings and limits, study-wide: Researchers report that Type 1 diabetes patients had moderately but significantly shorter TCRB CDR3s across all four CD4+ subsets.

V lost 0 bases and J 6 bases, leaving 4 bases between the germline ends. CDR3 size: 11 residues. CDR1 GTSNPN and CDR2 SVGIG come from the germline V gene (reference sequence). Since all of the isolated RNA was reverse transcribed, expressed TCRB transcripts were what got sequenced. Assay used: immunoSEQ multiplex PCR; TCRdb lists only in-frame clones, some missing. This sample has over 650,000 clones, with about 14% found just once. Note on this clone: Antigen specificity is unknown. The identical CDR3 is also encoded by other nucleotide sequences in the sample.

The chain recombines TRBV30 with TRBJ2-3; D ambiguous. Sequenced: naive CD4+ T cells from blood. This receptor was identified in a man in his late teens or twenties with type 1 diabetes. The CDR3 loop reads CAWSVLDTQYF. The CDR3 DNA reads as TGTGCCTGGAGTGTACTTGATACGCAGTATTTT. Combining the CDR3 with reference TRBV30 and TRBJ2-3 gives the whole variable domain SQTIHQWPATLVQPVGSPLSLECTVEGTSNPNLYWYRQAAGRGLQLLFYSVGIGQISSEVPQNLSASRPQDRQFILSSKKLLLSDSGFYLCAWSVLDTQYFGPGTRLTVL.